The rows below give T cell receptor beta chains drawn from one sample of a study of cytomegalovirus exposure and HLA in healthy donors. Assay used: immunoSEQ multiplex PCR; TCRdb lists only in-frame clones, some missing. The repertoire holds under 200,000 clones, with 82% as singletons. Sequenced input: PBMCs. Receptors originate from a girl aged 10-17 years in good health and CMV-seropositive. Both conserved end residues are part of each CDR3. A D gene is named only where the DNA matches it firmly. Size is stated for part of the rows, as once, few or many counts, or as a class when the clone is expanded.

CDR3nt,CDR3aa,abundance,len,v_gene,j_gene,d_gene
TGTGCCGTCCGTAATAGCGGGAGCTCCTACGAGCAGTACTTC,CAVRNSGSSYEQYF,.,14,TRBV10-3,TRBJ2-7,TRBD2
TGTGCCAGCAGTTGGCAGGGGCAATACTCCTACGAGCAGTACTTC,CASSWQGQYSYEQYF,.,15,TRBV28,TRBJ2-7,.
TGTGCCAGCAGCTTACAGCAAGATAACTATGGCTACACCTTC,CASSLQQDNYGYTF,.,14,TRBV5-6,TRBJ1-2,.
TGTGCCAGCACCCGACTAGCGGGGAGCACAGATACGCAGTATTTT,CASTRLAGSTDTQYF,few,15,TRBV6-5,TRBJ2-3,TRBD2
TGCGCCAGCAGCTTGGAAGGCGGGGGGCAAGAGACCCAGTACTTC,CASSLEGGGQETQYF,.,15,TRBV5-1,TRBJ2-5,TRBD2
TGTGCCAGCAGCTCGGACAGGAGACAGTACCAAGAGACCCAGTACTTC,CASSSDRRQYQETQYF,.,16,TRBV5-4,TRBJ2-5,TRBD1
TGTGCCAGCAGTCCTCCGGGACTAGCGGGAGGCGAGCAGTACTTC,CASSPPGLAGGEQYF,.,15,TRBV6-5,TRBJ2-7,TRBD2
TGTGCCAGCAGCTTAGTGGGCCAGCCGGTGTCTCCCCAGCATTTT,CASSLVGQPVSPQHF,.,15,TRBV7-2,TRBJ1-5,.
TGCGCCAGCAGTGACGGGGAGGCCTACAATGAGCAGTTCTTC,CASSDGEAYNEQFF,once,14,TRBV10-1,TRBJ2-1,.
TGTGCCAGCAGCGTAGGTCCTAGCGGGGTTGCAGAGACCCAGTACTTC,CASSVGPSGVAETQYF,.,16,TRBV9,TRBJ2-5,TRBD2
TGCGCCAGCAGCCCCAATAGCGGGGGAGACACCGGGGAGCTGTTTTTT,CASSPNSGGDTGELFF,once,16,TRBV5-1,TRBJ2-2,TRBD2
TGTGCCAGCAGCTTGAGGGACAGGGCGTATGGCTACACCTTC,CASSLRDRAYGYTF,.,14,TRBV5-4,TRBJ1-2,TRBD1
TGTGCCAGCAGCCTCGACAGGGGGGTCACTGAAGCTTTCTTT,CASSLDRGVTEAFF,.,14,TRBV5-4,TRBJ1-1,TRBD1
TGTGCCAGCAGTACCCTACAGGTCATGAACACTGAAGCTTTCTTT,CASSTLQVMNTEAFF,.,15,TRBV28,TRBJ1-1,.
TGTGCCAGCAGCTCGGGGGCCGGGACAGTCAATGAAAAACTGTTTTTT,CASSSGAGTVNEKLFF,.,16,TRBV7-9,TRBJ1-4,TRBD1
TGTGCCAGCAGTTTATACAGCTCTAACTCCTACAATGAGCAGTTCTTC,CASSLYSSNSYNEQFF,.,16,TRBV28,TRBJ2-1,.
TGTGCCAGTAGTAGGGGGGGTTGGGTAGCATCCTCGGATAATGAGCAGTTCTTC,CASSRGGWVASSDNEQFF,.,18,TRBV19,TRBJ2-1,TRBD2
TGCGCCAGCAGCCAAGAGTGGGCTTTAAGCTCCTACGAGCAGTACTTC,CASSQEWALSSYEQYF,.,16,TRBV4-1,TRBJ2-7,.
TGTGCCAGCAGCCCACGACAAGCAACGACGTACCAAGAGACCCAGTACTTC,CASSPRQATTYQETQYF,.,17,TRBV11-2,TRBJ2-5,.
TGCAGCTCGAACACGGCAGGGGGCGAGCAGTACTTC,CSSNTAGGEQYF,.,12,TRBV29-1,TRBJ2-7,TRBD1
TGTGCCAGCAGCTTAGCCCCCGTTGTAAACAATGAGCAGTTCTTC,CASSLAPVVNNEQFF,.,15,TRBV7-6,TRBJ2-1,.
TGTGCCAGCAGCACGGACAGGGAGGCTGAGCAGTTCTTC,CASSTDREAEQFF,.,13,TRBV7-9,TRBJ2-1,TRBD1
TGTGCCAGCAGCCCCCAGAGGGCCGAAGAGACCCAGTACTTC,CASSPQRAEETQYF,.,14,TRBV11-2,TRBJ2-5,.
TGTGCCAGCAGATGGACAGGGGCCGCTAATGAAAAACTGTTTTTT,CASRWTGAANEKLFF,.,15,TRBV5-6,TRBJ1-4,TRBD1